The 32 T cell receptor beta chains reported below all come from one sample, sequenced in a study of blood T cell repertoires in COVID-19. TCRdb's table, derived via immunoSEQ multiplex PCR, lists solely in-frame clones and lacks some. The repertoire includes under 200,000 clones, 83% of them detected once, and around 3.6% sits in the top ten. Sequenced input: PBMCs or T cells enriched from blood (not recorded which). These receptors all come from a woman aged 50 to 60 in a cohort exposed to, infected with or recovered from COVID-19 (not recorded which).

This chain uses TRBV4-2 with TRBJ2-1, with TRBD2 matching 7 bases. With 3 bases clipped from V and 7 bases from J, the junction kept 6 bases outside the gene matches. This CDR3 is built from 14 residues. CDR1 is LGHNA and CDR2 is YNFKEQ in the germline V gene. The CDR3 DNA is TGTGCCAGCAGCCACATTTCGGGGGGAAATGAGCAGTTCTTC. This encodes CASSHISGGNEQFF.

The chain joins TRBV19 to TRBJ2-1; 7 bases map to TRBD1. Germline V gives CDR1 LNHDA, CDR2 SQIVND (reference sequence). This CDR3 comprises 14 residues. The trim removed 6 bases at V and 5 bases at J, leaving 7 bases unmatched. Here the CDR3 reads CASRGGVINNEQFF. The CDR3 coding sequence is TGTGCCAGTAGAGGGGGCGTAATAAACAATGAGCAGTTCTTC. The whole variable domain, remainder taken from reference TRBV19 and TRBJ2-1, is DGGITQSPKYLFRKEGQNVTLSCEQNLNHDAMYWYRQDPGQGLRLIYYSQIVNDFQKGDIAEGYSVSREKKESFPLTVTSAQKNPTAFYLCASRGGVINNEQFFGPGTRLTVL.

This clone was detected only once. The genes are TRBV7-3 and TRBJ2-2, with D perhaps TRBD1 (6 bases). The V end lost 2 bases, the J end lost 1 base, and 8 bases lay between the germline ends. There are 15 residues in the CDR3. Germline V lookup: CDR1 SGHTA, CDR2 FQGTGA. Here the CDR3 DNA reads TGTGCCAGCAGCTTAGAGGGACAGAACACCGGGGAGCTGTTTTTT. As protein: CASSLEGQNTGELFF. Variable domain in full (rest from reference TRBV7-3 and TRBJ2-2): GAGVSQTPSNKVTEKGKYVELRCDPISGHTALYWYRQSLGQGPEFLIYFQGTGAADDSGLPNDRFFAVRPEGSVSTLKIQRTERGDSAVYLCASSLEGQNTGELFFGEGSRLTVL.

V is TRBV27 and J is TRBJ1-1, with D possibly being TRBD1 (5 bases). V was shortened by 5 bases and J by 0 bases, with 10 bases between the two germline ends. Germline V CDR1 and CDR2: MNHEY, SMNVEV (reference sequence). This CDR3 is 14 amino acids long. The CDR3: CASSLQGMNTEAFF. The CDR3 DNA reads as TGTGCCAGCAGTCTTCAGGGTATGAACACTGAAGCTTTCTTT.

The CDR3 is CAISVSGTDYEQYF. In DNA, the CDR3 is TGTGCCATCAGTGTATCCGGGACAGACTACGAGCAGTACTTC. The chain links TRBV10-3 to TRBJ2-7; 7 nucleotides line up with TRBD1. Germline V lookup: CDR1 ENHRY, CDR2 SYGVKD. This CDR3 spans 14 amino acids. The junction had 6 bases not matched to a gene; V was cut back by 4 bases and J by 3 bases.

This clone has a handful of counts. The V and J genes are TRBV19 and TRBJ2-3; weak D call: TRBD1 (5 bases). The CDR3 sequence is 15 residues long. CDR1 and CDR2 from the germline V gene are LNHDA and SQIVND (reference sequence). V was clipped by 4 bases and J by 5 bases, with 16 bases between them. CDR3 amino acids: CASSTPGNSGDTQYF. CDR3 bases: TGTGCCAGTAGTACCCCAGGGAATTCGGGAGATACGCAGTATTTT.

The rearrangement joins TRBV30 to TRBJ1-2; no firm D call. V lost 4 bases to trimming and J lost 2 bases, with 5 bases between them. Germline CDR1 and CDR2: GTSNPN and SVGIG (reference sequence). CDR3 length: 11 amino acids. For the CDR3, the DNA is TGTGCCTGGAAGCCCAACTATGGCTACACCTTC. Its translation: CAWKPNYGYTF. Using reference TRBV30 and TRBJ1-2 for the parts outside the CDR3, the full variable domain is SQTIHQWPATLVQPVGSPLSLECTVEGTSNPNLYWYRQAAGRGLQLLFYSVGIGQISSEVPQNLSASRPQDRQFILSSKKLLLSDSGFYLCAWKPNYGYTFGSGTRLTVV.

The chain has TRBV4-1 and TRBJ1-2; D is unresolved. Germline V gene sequence: CDR1 MGHRA, CDR2 YSYEKL. With 0 bases removed from V and 0 bases from J, the gap between germline ends came to 8 bases. The CDR3 sequence is 15 residues long. The CDR3 DNA reads as TGCGCCAGCAGCCAAGATTCGTTAGCTAACTATGGCTACACCTTC. Encoded protein: CASSQDSLANYGYTF.

The chain has TRBV3-1 (or the pseudogene TRBV3-2) and TRBJ2-3; 7 bases are shared with TRBD2. The CDR3 spans 15 residues. V was pared by 4 bases and J by 3 bases, with 7 bases of the junction left unmatched. Germline CDR1 and CDR2: LGHDT and YNNKEL (reference sequence). DNA for the CDR3: TGTGCCAGCAGCCCTCGGACTAGGACAACAGATACGCAGTATTTT. Translation: CASSPRTRTTDTQYF.

Here the CDR3 reads CASSITGAGELFF. Written as DNA, the CDR3 is TGTGCCAGTAGTATCACAGGGGCCGGGGAGCTGTTTTTT. The gene calls are TRBV19 and TRBJ2-2; 7 positions match TRBD1. Germline CDR1 is LNHDA and CDR2 is SQIVND (reference sequence). Trimming cost V 3 bases and J 6 bases; bases outside gene matches: 1. The CDR3 length is 13 residues.

This chain connects TRBV18 to TRBJ1-6; D uncertain. The CDR3 is 14 residues long. Germline values: CDR1 KGHSH, CDR2 LQKENI. The V end was cut by 2 bases, the J end by 13 bases, with 15 bases between. Here the CDR3 reads CASSPGDGGAPLHF. In nucleotides, the CDR3 is TGTGCCAGCTCACCAGGAGACGGAGGTGCCCCCCTCCACTTT.

This clone appeared once. V and J are TRBV19 and TRBJ1-1; 8 nucleotides line up with TRBD1. The CDR3 runs 13 residues. V lost 5 bases, J lost 3 bases, and 2 bases stayed unmatched. CDR1 and CDR2 (germline): LNHDA, SQIVND (reference sequence). The CDR3 loop reads CASSDRGDTEAFF. The CDR3 DNA sequence: TGTGCCAGTAGTGACAGGGGCGACACTGAAGCTTTCTTT.

Only a few counts were recorded for this clone. The V call is TRBV10-3, the J call TRBJ2-5; 8 positions agree with TRBD1. The CDR3 runs to 13 residues. Germline CDR1 ENHRY, CDR2 SYGVKD. V lost 7 bases and J lost 5; bases outside the gene matches: 6. The CDR3 spells CAIKEQGGETQYF. In DNA, the CDR3 is TGTGCCATCAAGGAACAGGGGGGTGAGACCCAGTACTTC.

The CDR3 DNA is TGTGCCAGCACCTCAGGGGACGGAGCGGGAGTCTACAATGAGCAGTTCTTC. Its protein is CASTSGDGAGVYNEQFF. The rearrangement joins TRBV28 to TRBJ2-1; 8 nucleotides line up with TRBD2. V was clipped by 7 bases and J by 3 bases; unmatched bases: 14. This CDR3 is 17 amino acids long. The germline V gene encodes CDR1 MDHEN and CDR2 SYDVKM.

J is TRBJ2-1 and V is TRBV29-1, with 7 bases lining up with TRBD2. The CDR3 is 11 residues long. J was trimmed by 10 bases and V by 4 bases; bases with no gene match: 4. CDR1 and CDR2 (germline): SQVTM, ANQGSEA. CDR3 residues: CSVVGGREQFF. The CDR3, as DNA: TGCAGCGTTGTGGGGGGGAGGGAGCAGTTCTTC.

V is TRBV18 and J is TRBJ2-7; a possible D gene is TRBD2 (6 bases). Germline V gene data show CDR1 as KGHSH and CDR2 as LQKENI. Trimming stripped 2 bases from V and 5 bases from J, with 10 bases between. The CDR3 is made up of 13 amino acids. The chain's CDR3 is CASSPNGGDEQYF. In nucleotides, the CDR3 is TGTGCCAGCTCACCAAACGGGGGTGACGAGCAGTACTTC. Full variable domain (rest looked up from reference TRBV18 and TRBJ2-7): NAGVMQNPRHLVRRRGQEARLRCSPMKGHSHVYWYRQLPEEGLKFMVYLQKENIIDESGMPKERFSAEFPKEGPSILRIQQVVRGDSAAYFCASSPNGGDEQYFGPGTRLTVT.

The rearrangement joins TRBV6-1 to TRBJ1-4; D is ambiguous. V lost 2 bases and J 0 bases, leaving 13 bases between the germline ends. CDR1 and CDR2 from the germline V gene are MNHNS and SASEGT. The CDR3 is 17 amino acids. CDR3 DNA: TGTGCCAGCAGTGAACACTTGACTCTTGCAACTAATGAAAAACTGTTTTTT. It translates to CASSEHLTLATNEKLFF.

V usage is TRBV7-6 and J usage is TRBJ1-1; weak D call: TRBD1 (5 bases). With 4 bases removed from V and 5 bases from J, the gap between germline ends came to 17 bases. The CDR3 runs 15 residues. Looked up from germline, CDR1 is SGHVS and CDR2 is FNYEAQ. The CDR3 is CASSYTPGVGTEAFF. CDR3 sequence (DNA): TGTGCCAGCAGCTACACTCCGGGGGTCGGGACTGAAGCTTTCTTT. Filled out from reference TRBV7-6 and TRBJ1-1, the complete variable domain reads GAGVSQSPRYKVTKRGQDVALRCDPISGHVSLYWYRQALGQGPEFLTYFNYEAQQDKSGLPNDRFSAERPEGSISTLTIQRTEQRDSAMYRCASSYTPGVGTEAFFGQGTRLTVV.

The chain carries TRBV28 and TRBJ2-5; 8 nucleotides line up with TRBD1. The length of the CDR3 is 15 residues. CDR1 and CDR2 from the germline V gene are MDHEN and SYDVKM. V was pared by 5 bases and J by 7 bases, with 12 bases of the junction left unmatched. The CDR3 region has the DNA TGTGCCAGCAGTACCCCAGACAGGGGCTCCGGGACCCAGTACTTC. It is translated as CASSTPDRGSGTQYF.

In its sample, this clone was seen a few times. The chain couples TRBV6-1 to TRBJ2-7; 10 nucleotides align to TRBD1. Per the germline V gene, CDR1 is MNHNS and CDR2 is SASEGT. Trimming removed 2 bases from V and 2 bases from J; junction bases left unmatched: 3. The CDR3 spans 15 residues. CDR3 sequence reads: CASSERGQGTYEQYF. The CDR3 nucleotides are TGTGCCAGCAGTGAAAGGGGACAGGGGACCTACGAGCAGTACTTC.

This rearrangement joins TRBV4-2 to TRBJ2-1; D perhaps matches TRBD2 (7 bases). This CDR3 has 17 amino acids. Germline CDR1 LGHNA, CDR2 YNFKEQ. V dropped 0 bases and J dropped 0 bases, with 12 bases sitting between them. CDR3 region: CASSQDRGGASYNEQFF. The CDR3, as DNA: TGTGCCAGCAGCCAAGATAGGGGGGGGGCCTCCTACAATGAGCAGTTCTTC.

This clone was recorded once. The chain has TRBV29-1 and TRBJ1-1; D gene unclear. CDR3 length: 11 residues. The germline CDR1 and CDR2 sequences are SQVTM and ANQGSEA. V shed 6 bases and J shed 4 bases, with 9 bases lying between them. The CDR3 is CSVGEGTEAFF. The CDR3 DNA is TGCAGCGTCGGCGAGGGCACTGAAGCTTTCTTT. Full variable domain (rest looked up from reference TRBV29-1 and TRBJ1-1): SAVISQKPSRDICQRGTSLTIQCQVDSQVTMMFWYRQQPGQSLTLIATANQGSEATYESGFVIDKFPISRPNLTFSTLTVSNMSPEDSSIYLCSVGEGTEAFFGQGTRLTVV.

The CDR3 DNA sequence: TGTGCCAGTAGTAAATTGAGGGAGGGGTATAGCAATCAGCCCCAGCATTTT. It codes for CASSKLREGYSNQPQHF. The rearrangement uses TRBV19 and TRBJ1-5, with D possibly matching TRBD1 (5 bases). Germline V gene lookup returns CDR1 LNHDA and CDR2 SQIVND (reference sequence). CDR3 length: 17 residues. The ends were cut back, 4 bases at V and 0 bases at J, with 16 bases in the middle.

This clone was seen more than once but under ten times. This rearrangement joins TRBV18 to TRBJ2-7, with a weak D call TRBD2 (7 bases). From germline, CDR1 is KGHSH and CDR2 LQKENI. CDR3 length equals 15 residues. Trimming cost V 6 bases and J 2 bases, with 17 bases left between them. The CDR3: CASSHGGQGTYEQYF. CDR3 bases: TGTGCCAGCTCCCACGGGGGGCAGGGGACCTACGAGCAGTACTTC.

This clone appeared a single time. The V and J genes are TRBV27 and TRBJ1-5, with 9 bases aligning to TRBD1. The CDR3 loop spans 16 amino acids. V dropped 6 bases and J dropped 7; count of bases not matched to a gene: 13. Germline V gives CDR1 MNHEY, CDR2 SMNVEV (reference sequence). The CDR3 region is CASSGLTGGSGQPQHF. DNA for the CDR3: TGTGCCAGCAGCGGTCTTACAGGGGGCTCAGGGCAGCCCCAGCATTTT.

The J gene is TRBJ1-2, the V gene TRBV3-1 (or the pseudogene TRBV3-2); TRBD1 matches 7 bases. The CDR3 totals 14 residues. The V gene's germline CDR1 is LGHDT and CDR2 YNNKEL (reference sequence). V trimming: 4 bases; J trimming: 4 bases; junction bases outside the gene matches: 6. The CDR3 here is CASSPKGATYGYTF. The CDR3 DNA follows: TGTGCCAGCAGCCCAAAGGGGGCGACCTATGGCTACACCTTC.

The chain recombines TRBV5-6 with TRBJ2-7; tentatively, D is TRBD2 (6 bases). Trimming left V 4 bases short and J 4 bases short, with 15 bases between. This CDR3 region has 14 residues. CDR1 and CDR2 from the germline V gene are SGHDT and YYEEEE. The CDR3 sequence is CASSAISGRYEQYF. CDR3 nucleotides: TGTGCCAGCAGCGCTATTTCAGGGAGGTACGAGCAGTACTTC. Full variable domain (rest looked up from reference TRBV5-6 and TRBJ2-7): DAGVTQSPTHLIKTRGQQVTLRCSPKSGHDTVSWYQQALGQGPQFIFQYYEEEERQRGNFPDRFSGHQFPNYSSELNVNALLLGDSALYLCASSAISGRYEQYFGPGTRLTVT.

The rearrangement links TRBV7-2 to TRBJ2-1; possibly TRBD2 for D (6 bases). V was shortened by 3 bases and J by 7 bases, with 10 bases between the two germline ends. The CDR3 has 13 residues. The germline V gene encodes CDR1 SGHTA and CDR2 FQGNSA. The CDR3 DNA sequence: TGTGCCAGCAGCTTGGCGGGGCGGAATGAGCAGTTCTTC. Its translation: CASSLAGRNEQFF.

In its sample, this clone was seen once. The chain is built from TRBV5-1 and TRBJ2-2; a possible D gene is TRBD1 (6 bases). V lost 2 bases and J 0 bases, leaving 8 bases between the germline ends. CDR3 length: 15 residues. The germline V gene encodes CDR1 SGHRS and CDR2 YFSETQ. The CDR3 is CASSFGQTNTGELFF. The CDR3 DNA is TGCGCCAGCAGCTTTGGACAGACGAACACCGGGGAGCTGTTTTTT.

The J gene is TRBJ2-5, the V gene TRBV7-2, with TRBD2 identical over 8 bases. V was pared by 5 bases and J by 4 bases, with 9 bases of the junction left unmatched. The germline gives CDR1 SGHTA, CDR2 FQGNSA. The CDR3 sequence is 15 residues long. CDR3 in amino acids: CASSLWSGGGETQYF. In DNA, the CDR3 is TGTGCCAGCAGCCTATGGAGCGGGGGAGGAGAGACCCAGTACTTC. The entire variable domain, with the rest obtained from reference TRBV7-2 and TRBJ2-5, is as follows: GAGVSQSPSNKVTEKGKDVELRCDPISGHTALYWYRQSLGQGLEFLIYFQGNSAPDKSGLPSDRFSAERTGGSVSTLTIQRTQQEDSAVYLCASSLWSGGGETQYFGPGTRLLVL.

The genes are TRBV19 and TRBJ2-3; D is perhaps TRBD2 (5 bases). Per the germline V gene, CDR1 is LNHDA and CDR2 is SQIVND (reference sequence). The length of the CDR3 is 17 residues. Deletions cut 2 bases from V and 0 bases from J, with 15 bases between. The CDR3 DNA follows: TGTGCCAGTAGTATAACCCGGGGTGAAGTTAGCACAGATACGCAGTATTTT. Residues: CASSITRGEVSTDTQYF.

This chain links TRBV5-5 with TRBJ1-5, with D possibly being TRBD1 (5 bases). Germline V lookup: CDR1 SGHKS, CDR2 YYEKEE (reference sequence). The CDR3 is 14 residues long. Trimming removed 2 bases at V and 10 bases at J, with 16 bases between. The CDR3 nucleotides read TGTGCCAGCAGCTTTGGGACGGCGGGGGGACCCCAGCATTTT. Encoded protein: CASSFGTAGGPQHF.